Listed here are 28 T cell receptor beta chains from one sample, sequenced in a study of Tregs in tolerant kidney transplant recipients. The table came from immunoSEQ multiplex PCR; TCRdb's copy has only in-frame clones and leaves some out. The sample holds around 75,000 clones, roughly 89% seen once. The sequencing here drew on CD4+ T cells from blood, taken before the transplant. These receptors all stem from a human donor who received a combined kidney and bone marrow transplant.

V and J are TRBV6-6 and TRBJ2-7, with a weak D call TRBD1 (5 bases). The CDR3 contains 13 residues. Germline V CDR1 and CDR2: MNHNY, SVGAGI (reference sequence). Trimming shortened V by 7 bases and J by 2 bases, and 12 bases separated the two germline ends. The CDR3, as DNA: TGTGCCAGCAAGGAGACAGAAACCTACGAGCAGTACTTC. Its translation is CASKETETYEQYF.

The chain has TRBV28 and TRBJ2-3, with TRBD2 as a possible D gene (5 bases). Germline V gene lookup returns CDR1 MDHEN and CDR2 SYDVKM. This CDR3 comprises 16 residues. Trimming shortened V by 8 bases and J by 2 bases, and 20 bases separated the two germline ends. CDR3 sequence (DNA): TGTGCCAGCGCCTCCCCCCGGGGTCCCTCCACAGATACGCAGTATTTT. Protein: CASASPRGPSTDTQYF.

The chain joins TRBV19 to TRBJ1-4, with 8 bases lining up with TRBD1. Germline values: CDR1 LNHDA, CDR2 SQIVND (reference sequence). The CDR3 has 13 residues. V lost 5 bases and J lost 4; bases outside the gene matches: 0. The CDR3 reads CASSDRGNEKLFF. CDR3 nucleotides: TGTGCCAGTAGTGACAGGGGTAATGAAAAACTGTTTTTT.

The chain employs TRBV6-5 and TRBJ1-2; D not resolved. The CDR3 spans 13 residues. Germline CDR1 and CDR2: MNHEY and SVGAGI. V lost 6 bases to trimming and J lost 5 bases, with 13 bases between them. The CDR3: CASSRAGGYGYTF. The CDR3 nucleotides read TGTGCCAGCAGCCGGGCGGGTGGATATGGCTACACCTTC.

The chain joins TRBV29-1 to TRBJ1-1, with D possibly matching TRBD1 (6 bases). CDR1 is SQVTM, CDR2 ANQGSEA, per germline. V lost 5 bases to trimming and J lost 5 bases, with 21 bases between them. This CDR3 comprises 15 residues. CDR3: CSVMIRGGGKTEAFF. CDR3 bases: TGCAGCGTTATGATTCGAGGGGGAGGGAAAACTGAAGCTTTCTTT.

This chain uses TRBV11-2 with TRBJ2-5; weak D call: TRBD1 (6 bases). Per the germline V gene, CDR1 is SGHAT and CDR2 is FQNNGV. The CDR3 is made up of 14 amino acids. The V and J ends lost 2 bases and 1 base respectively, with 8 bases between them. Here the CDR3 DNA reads TGTGCCAGCAGCTTACAGGGGACCCAAGAGACCCAGTACTTC. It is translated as CASSLQGTQETQYF.

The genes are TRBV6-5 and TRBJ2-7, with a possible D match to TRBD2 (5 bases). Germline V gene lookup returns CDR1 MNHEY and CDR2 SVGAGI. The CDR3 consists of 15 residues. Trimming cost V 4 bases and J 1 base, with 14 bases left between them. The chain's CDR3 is CASSLGFGLSYEQYF. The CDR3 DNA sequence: TGTGCCAGCAGTTTGGGGTTCGGACTTTCCTACGAGCAGTACTTC.

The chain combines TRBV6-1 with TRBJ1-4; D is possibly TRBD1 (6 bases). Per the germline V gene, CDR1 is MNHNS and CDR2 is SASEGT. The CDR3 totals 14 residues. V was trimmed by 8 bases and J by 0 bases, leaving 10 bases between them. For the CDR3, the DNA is TGTGCCAGCGATACAGGGTCAACTAATGAAAAACTGTTTTTT. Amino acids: CASDTGSTNEKLFF.

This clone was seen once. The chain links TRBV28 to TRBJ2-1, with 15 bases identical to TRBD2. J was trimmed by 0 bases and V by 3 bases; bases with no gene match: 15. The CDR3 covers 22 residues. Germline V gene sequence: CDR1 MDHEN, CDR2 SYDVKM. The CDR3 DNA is TGTGCCAGCAGTTTGCAACCGTGGACTAGCGGGAGGGCTTCTAGCTCCTACAATGAGCAGTTCTTC. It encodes CASSLQPWTSGRASSSYNEQFF.

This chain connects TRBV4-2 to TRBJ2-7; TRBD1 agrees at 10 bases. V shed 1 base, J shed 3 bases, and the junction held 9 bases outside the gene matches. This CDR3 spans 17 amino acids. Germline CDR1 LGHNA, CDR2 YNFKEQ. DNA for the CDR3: TGTGCCAGCAGCCAAGTAGGGGGACAGGGGACTCTCTACGAGCAGTACTTC. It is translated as CASSQVGGQGTLYEQYF.

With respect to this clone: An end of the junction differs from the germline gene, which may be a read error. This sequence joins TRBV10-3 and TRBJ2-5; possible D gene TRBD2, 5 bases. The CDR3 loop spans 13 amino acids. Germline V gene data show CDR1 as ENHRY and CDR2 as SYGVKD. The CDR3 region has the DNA TGTGCCATCGGTGACGGGATGGCAGAGACCCAGTACTTC. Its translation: CAIGDGMAETQYF.

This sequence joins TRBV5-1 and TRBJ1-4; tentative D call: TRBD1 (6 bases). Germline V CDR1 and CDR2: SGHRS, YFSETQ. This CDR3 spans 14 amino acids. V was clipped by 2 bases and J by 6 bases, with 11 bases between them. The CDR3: CASSFRDNHEKLFF. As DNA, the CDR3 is TGCGCCAGCAGCTTCCGGGACAACCATGAAAAACTGTTTTTT.

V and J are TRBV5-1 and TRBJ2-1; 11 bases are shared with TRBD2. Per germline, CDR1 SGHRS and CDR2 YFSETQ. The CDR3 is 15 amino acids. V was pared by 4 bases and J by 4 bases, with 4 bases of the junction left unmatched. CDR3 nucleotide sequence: TGCGCCAGCAGCGGGGGACTAGCGGAATACAATGAGCAGTTCTTC. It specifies CASSGGLAEYNEQFF.

The CDR3 is CASSIDLAGVYNEQFF. The CDR3 nucleotides read TGTGCCAGTAGTATAGATCTAGCGGGAGTATACAATGAGCAGTTCTTC. The gene calls are TRBV19 and TRBJ2-1; 10 bases agree with TRBD2. CDR1 is LNHDA and CDR2 is SQIVND in the germline V gene (reference sequence). This CDR3 contains 16 residues. The V segment lost 0 bases and the J segment 4 bases; nucleotides outside the gene matches: 3.

In DNA form, the CDR3 reads TGCGCCAGCAGCTTGGGAAGCGGGAGGACCGAAGAGACCCAGTACTTC. It yields the protein CASSLGSGRTEETQYF. V and J are TRBV5-1 and TRBJ2-5; 9 positions match TRBD2. Trimming cost V 0 bases and J 3 bases; bases outside gene matches: 6. The CDR3 has 16 residues. CDR1 is SGHRS, CDR2 YFSETQ, per germline. Looking up the rest from reference TRBV5-1 and TRBJ2-5 gives the full variable domain: KAGVTQTPRYLIKTRGQQVTLSCSPISGHRSVSWYQQTPGQGLQFLFEYFSETQRNKGNFPGRFSGRQFSNSRSEMNVSTLELGDSALYLCASSLGSGRTEETQYFGPGTRLLVL.

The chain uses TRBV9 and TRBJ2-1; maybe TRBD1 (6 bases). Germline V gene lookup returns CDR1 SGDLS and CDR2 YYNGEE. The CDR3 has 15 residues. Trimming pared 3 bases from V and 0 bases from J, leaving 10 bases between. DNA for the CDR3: TGTGCCAGCAGCGCCACAGGGTCCTCCTACAATGAGCAGTTCTTC. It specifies CASSATGSSYNEQFF.

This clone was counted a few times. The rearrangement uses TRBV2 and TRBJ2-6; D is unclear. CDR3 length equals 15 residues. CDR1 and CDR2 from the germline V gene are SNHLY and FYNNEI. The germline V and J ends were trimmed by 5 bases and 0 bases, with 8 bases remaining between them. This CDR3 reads CASSRQSSGANVLTF. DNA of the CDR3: TGTGCCAGCAGTCGACAATCCTCTGGGGCCAACGTCCTGACTTTC.

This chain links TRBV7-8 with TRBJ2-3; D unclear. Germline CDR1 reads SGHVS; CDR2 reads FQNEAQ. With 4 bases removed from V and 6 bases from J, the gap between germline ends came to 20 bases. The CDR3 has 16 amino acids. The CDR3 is CASSSPDMTSRDTQYF. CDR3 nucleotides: TGTGCCAGCAGCTCCCCTGACATGACATCCAGGGATACGCAGTATTTT. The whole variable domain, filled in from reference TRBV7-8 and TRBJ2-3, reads GAGVSQSPRYKVAKRGQDVALRCDPISGHVSLFWYQQALGQGPEFLTYFQNEAQLDKSGLPSDRFFAERPEGSVSTLKIQRTQQEDSAVYLCASSSPDMTSRDTQYFGPGTRLTVL.

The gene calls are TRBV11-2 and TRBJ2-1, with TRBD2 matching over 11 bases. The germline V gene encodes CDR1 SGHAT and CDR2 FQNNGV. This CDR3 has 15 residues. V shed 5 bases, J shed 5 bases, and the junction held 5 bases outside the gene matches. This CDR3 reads CASSKTSGGNNEQFF. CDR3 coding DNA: TGTGCCAGCAGCAAAACTAGCGGGGGCAACAATGAGCAGTTCTTC. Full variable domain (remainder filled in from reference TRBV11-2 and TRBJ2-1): EAGVAQSPRYKIIEKRQSVAFWCNPISGHATLYWYQQILGQGPKLLIQFQNNGVVDDSQLPKDRFSAERLKGVDSTLKIQPAKLEDSAVYLCASSKTSGGNNEQFFGPGTRLTVL.

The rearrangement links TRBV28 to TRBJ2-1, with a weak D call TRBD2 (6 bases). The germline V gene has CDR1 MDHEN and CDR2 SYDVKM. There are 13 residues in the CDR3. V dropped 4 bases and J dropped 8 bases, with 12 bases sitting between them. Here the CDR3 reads CASSYGGKDEQFF. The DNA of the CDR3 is TGTGCCAGCAGTTATGGGGGGAAGGATGAGCAGTTCTTC.

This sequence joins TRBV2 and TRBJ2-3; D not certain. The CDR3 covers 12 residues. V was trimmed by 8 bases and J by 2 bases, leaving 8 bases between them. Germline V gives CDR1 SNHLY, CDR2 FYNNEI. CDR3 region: CASGLNTDTQYF. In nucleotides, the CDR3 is TGTGCCAGCGGCCTGAACACAGATACGCAGTATTTT.

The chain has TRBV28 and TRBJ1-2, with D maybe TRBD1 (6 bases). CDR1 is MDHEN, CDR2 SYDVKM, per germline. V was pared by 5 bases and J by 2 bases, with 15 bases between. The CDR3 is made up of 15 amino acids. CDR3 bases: TGTGCCAGCAGTCCGACGGGGGGGACAAACTATGGCTACACCTTC. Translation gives CASSPTGGTNYGYTF.

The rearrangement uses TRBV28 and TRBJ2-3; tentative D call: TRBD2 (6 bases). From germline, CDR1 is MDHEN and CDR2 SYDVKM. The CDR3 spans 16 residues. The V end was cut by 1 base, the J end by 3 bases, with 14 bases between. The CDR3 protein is CASSLYSGSGTDTQYF. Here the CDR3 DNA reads TGTGCCAGCAGTTTATATTCCGGGAGTGGGACAGATACGCAGTATTTT.

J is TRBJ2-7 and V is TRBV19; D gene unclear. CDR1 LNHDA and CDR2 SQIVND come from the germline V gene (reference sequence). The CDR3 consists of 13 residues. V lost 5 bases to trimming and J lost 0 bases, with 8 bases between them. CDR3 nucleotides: TGTGCCAGTAGTGTAGTGTACTCCTACGAGCAGTACTTC. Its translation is CASSVVYSYEQYF.

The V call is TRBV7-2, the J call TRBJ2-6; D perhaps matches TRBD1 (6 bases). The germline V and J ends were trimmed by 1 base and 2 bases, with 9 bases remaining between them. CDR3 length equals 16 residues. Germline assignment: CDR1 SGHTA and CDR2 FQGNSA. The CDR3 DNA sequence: TGTGCCAGCAGCTTAGGAAGGGGGACTGGGGCCAACGTCCTGACTTTC. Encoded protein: CASSLGRGTGANVLTF.

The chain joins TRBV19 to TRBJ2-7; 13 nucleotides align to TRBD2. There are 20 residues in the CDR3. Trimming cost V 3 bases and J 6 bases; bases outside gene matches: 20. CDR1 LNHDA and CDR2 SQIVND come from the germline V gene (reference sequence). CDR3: CASSIPRLRLAGGLRLEQYF. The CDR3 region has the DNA TGTGCCAGTAGTATCCCACGCCTGCGACTAGCGGGAGGCCTCCGTCTCGAGCAGTACTTC.

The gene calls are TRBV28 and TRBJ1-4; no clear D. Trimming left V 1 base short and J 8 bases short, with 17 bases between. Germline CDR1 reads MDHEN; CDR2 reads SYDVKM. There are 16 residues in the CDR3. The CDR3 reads CASSLYRVEFGEKLFF. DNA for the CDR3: TGTGCCAGCAGTTTATATCGGGTTGAGTTTGGAGAAAAACTGTTTTTT.

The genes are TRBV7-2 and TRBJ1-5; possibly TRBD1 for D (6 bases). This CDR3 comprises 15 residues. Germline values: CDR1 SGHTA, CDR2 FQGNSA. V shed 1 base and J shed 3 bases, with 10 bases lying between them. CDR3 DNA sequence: TGTGCCAGCAGCTTAGGACAGGTATCCAATCAGCCCCAGCATTTT. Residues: CASSLGQVSNQPQHF.